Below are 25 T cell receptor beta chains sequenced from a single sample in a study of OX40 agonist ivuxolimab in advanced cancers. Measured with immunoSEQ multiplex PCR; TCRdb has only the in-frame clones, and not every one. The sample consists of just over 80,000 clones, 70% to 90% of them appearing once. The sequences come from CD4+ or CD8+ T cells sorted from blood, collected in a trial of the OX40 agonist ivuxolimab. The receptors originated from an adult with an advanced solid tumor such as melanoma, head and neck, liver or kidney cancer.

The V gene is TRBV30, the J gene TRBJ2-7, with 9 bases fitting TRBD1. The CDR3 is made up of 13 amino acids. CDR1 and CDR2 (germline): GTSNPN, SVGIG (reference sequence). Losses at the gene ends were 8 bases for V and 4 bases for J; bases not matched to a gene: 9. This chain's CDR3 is CASHGTGIYEQYF. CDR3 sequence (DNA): TGTGCCAGCCACGGGACAGGGATATACGAGCAGTACTTC. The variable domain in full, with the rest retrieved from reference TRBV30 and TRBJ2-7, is SQTIHQWPATLVQPVGSPLSLECTVEGTSNPNLYWYRQAAGRGLQLLFYSVGIGQISSEVPQNLSASRPQDRQFILSSKKLLLSDSGFYLCASHGTGIYEQYFGPGTRLTVT.

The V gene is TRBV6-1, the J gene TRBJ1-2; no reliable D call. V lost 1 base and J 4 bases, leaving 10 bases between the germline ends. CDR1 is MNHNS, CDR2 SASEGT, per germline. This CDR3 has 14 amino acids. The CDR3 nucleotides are TGTGCCAGCAGTGAAGATCCCGGGCCCTATGGCTACACCTTC. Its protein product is CASSEDPGPYGYTF.

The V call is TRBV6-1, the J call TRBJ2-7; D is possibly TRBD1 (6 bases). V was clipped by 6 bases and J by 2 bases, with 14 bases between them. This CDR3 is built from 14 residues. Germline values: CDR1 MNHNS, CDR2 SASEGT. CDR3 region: CASSRDIGTYEQYF. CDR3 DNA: TGTGCCAGCAGCCGGGACATCGGAACCTACGAGCAGTACTTC.

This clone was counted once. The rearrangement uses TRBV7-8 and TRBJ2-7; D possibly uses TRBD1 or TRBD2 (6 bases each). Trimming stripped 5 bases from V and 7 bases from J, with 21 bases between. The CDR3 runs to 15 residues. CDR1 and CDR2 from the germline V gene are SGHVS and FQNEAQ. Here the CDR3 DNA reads TGTGCCAGCAGCCCAGGGGCCGCGAGGAGGGGGGAGCAGTACTTC. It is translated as CASSPGAARRGEQYF.

The CDR3 loop is CASSLDGYGYTF. The CDR3 DNA is TGTGCCAGCAGTTTAGATGGATATGGCTACACCTTC. The genes are TRBV27 and TRBJ1-2, with unresolved D. The CDR3 totals 12 residues. From germline, CDR1 is MNHEY and CDR2 SMNVEV (reference sequence). V was cut by 2 bases and J by 5 bases, with 6 bases left in between.

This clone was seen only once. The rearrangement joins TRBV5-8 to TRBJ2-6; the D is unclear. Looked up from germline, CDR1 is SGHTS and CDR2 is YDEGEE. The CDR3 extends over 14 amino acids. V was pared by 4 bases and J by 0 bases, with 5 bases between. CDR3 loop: CASSLDSGANVLTF. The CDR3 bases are TGTGCCAGCAGCCTTGACTCTGGGGCCAACGTCCTGACTTTC.

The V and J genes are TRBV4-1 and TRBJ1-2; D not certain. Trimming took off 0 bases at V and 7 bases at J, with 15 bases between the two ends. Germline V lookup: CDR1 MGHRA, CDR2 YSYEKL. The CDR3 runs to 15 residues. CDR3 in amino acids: CASSQDRILGSGYTF. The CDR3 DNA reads TGCGCCAGCAGCCAAGATAGGATCCTTGGGTCTGGCTACACCTTC.

CDR3 sequence: CATSRQANTEAFF. The CDR3 DNA follows: TGTGCCACCTCCCGACAGGCGAACACTGAAGCTTTCTTT. The gene calls are TRBV15 and TRBJ1-1; TRBD1 might be the D (6 bases). Trimming removed 8 bases at V and 1 base at J, with 11 bases between. This CDR3 spans 13 amino acids. Germline assignment: CDR1 LNHNV and CDR2 YYDKDF (reference sequence).

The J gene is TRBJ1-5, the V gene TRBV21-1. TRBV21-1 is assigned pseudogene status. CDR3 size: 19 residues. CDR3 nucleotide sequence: TGTGCCAGCAGCTCAAAAAAGGCAGTTTATGAACGAGGCAATCAGCCCCAGCATTTT. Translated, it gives CASSSKKAVYERGNQPQHF.

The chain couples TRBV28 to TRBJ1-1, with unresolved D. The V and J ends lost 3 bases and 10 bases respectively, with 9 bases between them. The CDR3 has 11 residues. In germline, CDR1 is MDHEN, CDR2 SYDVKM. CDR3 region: CASSLGRVAFF. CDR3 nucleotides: TGTGCCAGCAGTTTGGGGAGGGTAGCTTTCTTT.

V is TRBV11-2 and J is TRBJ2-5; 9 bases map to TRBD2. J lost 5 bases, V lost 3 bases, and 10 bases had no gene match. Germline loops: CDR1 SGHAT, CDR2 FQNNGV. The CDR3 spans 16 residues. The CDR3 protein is CASSFRIAGARETQYF. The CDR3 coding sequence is TGTGCCAGCAGCTTCCGGATAGCGGGAGCGAGGGAGACCCAGTACTTC.

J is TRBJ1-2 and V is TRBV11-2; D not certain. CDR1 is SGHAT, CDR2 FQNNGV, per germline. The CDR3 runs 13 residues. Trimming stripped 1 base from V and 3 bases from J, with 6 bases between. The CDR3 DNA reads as TGTGCCAGCAGCTTAGGTCGGGACTATGGCTACACCTTC. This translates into CASSLGRDYGYTF.

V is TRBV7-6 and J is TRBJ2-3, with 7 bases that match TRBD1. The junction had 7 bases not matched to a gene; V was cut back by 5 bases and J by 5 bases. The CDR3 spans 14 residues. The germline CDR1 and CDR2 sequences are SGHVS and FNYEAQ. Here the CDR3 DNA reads TGTGCCAGCAGCCCCCGGGACAGCCTAGATACGCAGTATTTT. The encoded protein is CASSPRDSLDTQYF.

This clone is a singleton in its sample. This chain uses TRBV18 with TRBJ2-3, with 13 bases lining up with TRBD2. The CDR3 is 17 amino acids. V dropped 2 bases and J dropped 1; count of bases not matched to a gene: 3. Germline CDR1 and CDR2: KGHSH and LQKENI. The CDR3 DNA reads TGTGCCAGCTCACCAAGAGGGACTAGCGGGGGCACAGATACGCAGTATTTT. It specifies CASSPRGTSGGTDTQYF.

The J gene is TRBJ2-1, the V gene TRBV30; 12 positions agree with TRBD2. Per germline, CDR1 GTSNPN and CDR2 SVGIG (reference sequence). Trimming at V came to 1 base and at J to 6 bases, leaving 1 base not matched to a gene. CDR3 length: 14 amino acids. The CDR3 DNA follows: TGTGCCTGGAGTGGGACTAGCGGGATCAATGAGCAGTTCTTC. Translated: CAWSGTSGINEQFF.

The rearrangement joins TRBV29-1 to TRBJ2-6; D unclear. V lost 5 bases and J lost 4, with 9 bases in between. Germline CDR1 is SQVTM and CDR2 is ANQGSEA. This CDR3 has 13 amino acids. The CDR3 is CSVQGSGANVLTF. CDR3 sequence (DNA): TGCAGCGTTCAAGGGTCCGGGGCCAACGTCCTGACTTTC. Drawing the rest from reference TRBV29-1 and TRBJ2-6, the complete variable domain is SAVISQKPSRDICQRGTSLTIQCQVDSQVTMMFWYRQQPGQSLTLIATANQGSEATYESGFVIDKFPISRPNLTFSTLTVSNMSPEDSSIYLCSVQGSGANVLTFGAGSRLTVL.

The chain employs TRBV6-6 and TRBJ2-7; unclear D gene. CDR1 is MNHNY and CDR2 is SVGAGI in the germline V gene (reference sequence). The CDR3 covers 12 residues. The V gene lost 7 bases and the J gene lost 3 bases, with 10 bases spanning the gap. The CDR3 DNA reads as TGTGCCAGCACTTCCCAAGGCTACGAGCAGTACTTC. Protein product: CASTSQGYEQYF.

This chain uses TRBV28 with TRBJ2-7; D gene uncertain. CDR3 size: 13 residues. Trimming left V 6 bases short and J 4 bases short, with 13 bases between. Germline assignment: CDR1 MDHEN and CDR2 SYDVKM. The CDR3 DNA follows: TGTGCCAGCAGCCAATTGGGCAGATACGAGCAGTACTTC. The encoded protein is CASSQLGRYEQYF.

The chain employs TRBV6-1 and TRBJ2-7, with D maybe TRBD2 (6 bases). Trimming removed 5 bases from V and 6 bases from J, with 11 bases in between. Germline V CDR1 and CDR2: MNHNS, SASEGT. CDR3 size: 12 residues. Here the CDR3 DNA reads TGTGCCAGCAGTTTAGGAGGGCCCGAGCAGTACTTC. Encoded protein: CASSLGGPEQYF.

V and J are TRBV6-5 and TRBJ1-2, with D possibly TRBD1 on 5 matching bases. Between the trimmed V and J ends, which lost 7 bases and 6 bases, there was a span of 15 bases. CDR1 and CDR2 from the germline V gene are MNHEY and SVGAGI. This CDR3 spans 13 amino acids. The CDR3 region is CASTPGATNGYTF. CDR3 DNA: TGTGCCAGCACGCCCGGGGCTACAAATGGCTACACCTTC.

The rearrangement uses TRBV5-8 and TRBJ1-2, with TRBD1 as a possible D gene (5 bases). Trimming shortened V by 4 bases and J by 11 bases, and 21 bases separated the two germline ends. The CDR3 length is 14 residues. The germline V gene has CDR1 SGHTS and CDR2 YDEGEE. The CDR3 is CASSPRLTVKGYTF. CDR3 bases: TGTGCCAGCAGCCCAAGACTGACCGTGAAGGGGTACACCTTC. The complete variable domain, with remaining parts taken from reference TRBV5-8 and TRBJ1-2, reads EAGVTQSPTHLIKTRGQQATLRCSPISGHTSVYWYQQALGLGLQFLLWYDEGEERNRGNFPPRFSGRQFPNYSSELNVNALELEDSALYLCASSPRLTVKGYTFGSGTRLTVV.

The CDR3 bases are TGTGCCAGCAGCTTCTTAGGAGGCTACACCTTC. Translated: CASSFLGGYTF. The chain uses TRBV5-6 and TRBJ1-2; no clear D gene. Trimming took off 2 bases at V and 8 bases at J, with 7 bases between the two ends. CDR3 length: 11 residues. Per the germline V gene, CDR1 is SGHDT and CDR2 is YYEEEE.

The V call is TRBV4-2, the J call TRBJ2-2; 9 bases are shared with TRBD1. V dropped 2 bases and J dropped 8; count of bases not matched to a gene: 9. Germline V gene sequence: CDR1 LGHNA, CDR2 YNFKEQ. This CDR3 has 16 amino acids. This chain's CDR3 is CASSQRTGDLQGELFF. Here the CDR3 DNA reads TGTGCCAGCAGCCAAAGGACAGGGGACTTACAGGGGGAGCTGTTTTTT.

In DNA, the CDR3 is TGTGCCAGCTCACCGCGGGCAGGGGAGGCAAACATTCAGTACTTC. This sequence encodes CASSPRAGEANIQYF. This chain connects TRBV18 to TRBJ2-4, with D tentatively TRBD1 or TRBD2 (6 bases each). This CDR3 has 15 residues. V lost 3 bases and J lost 6, with 15 bases in between. CDR1 is KGHSH, CDR2 LQKENI, per germline.

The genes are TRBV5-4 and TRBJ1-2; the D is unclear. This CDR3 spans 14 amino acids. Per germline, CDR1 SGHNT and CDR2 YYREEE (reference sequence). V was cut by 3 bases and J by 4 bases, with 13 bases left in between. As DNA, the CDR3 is TGTGCCAGCAGCTCCCCTTTGCAGAGCTATGGCTACACCTTC. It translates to CASSSPLQSYGYTF.